This T cell receptor (beta chain) originates from a study of T cell responses to AZD1222 COVID-19 vaccine (dated by TCRdb to the early 2020s). Notes on the research overall: AZD1222 recipients with second doses at about 4 weeks or about 12 weeks were pooled, because spike-specific TCR depth and breadth did not differ between schedules. A total of just over 230 trial participants underwent TCR sequencing, of whom about 200 had received two doses of AZD1222 and around 25 had received two doses of the MenACWY control vaccine. Trial participants were enrolled into age subgroups of 18-55, 56-69 and 70-plus years, which contained about 160, 30 and 59 TCR-sequenced participants, respectively. Summary of the overall study and its limitations: Participants were mostly white British and included more females than males, and it was suggested by the authors that clonal diversity may have been underestimated. Reportedly, close to half of the unique spike-specific TCRs recognized epitopes lying outside the regions that are mutated in the B.1.351 and B.1.1.7 variants. Conclusions about previously exposed vaccinees are limited, since just five or six AZD1222 recipients were seropositive for SARS-CoV-2 at baseline. Because no samples from the day 14 peak response were available, repertoires could be characterized only after the peak T cell response. A significant rise in spike-specific TCR breadth and depth was observed after two AZD1222 doses relative to day 0 and relative to MenACWY recipients. In the small 56-69-year group, the increase in depth fell short of significance, most likely because of low power. CD4 TCRs associated with the vaccine covered the entire spike protein, and the dominant responses were in regions 160-218 and 743-854.

Note on this clone: Its recognized antigen is unknown. No base qualities exist here, and no much larger clone lies one base off it.

Reading the label with the study, this specimen's time point is: baseline before first vaccination. Vaccinee samples came from UK trials COV001 and COV002, including a single-blind randomized controlled phase 2/3 trial of AZD1222 (ChAdOx1 nCoV-19) in healthy adults. Trial participant PBMC samples were collected at day 0 and day 28 after the second dose for TCRbeta chain sequencing. The CDR3 regions of human TCRbeta chains were analyzed by immunosequencing. In the paper's pipeline: Repertoire TCRs were checked for matches against a reference library of SARS-CoV-2-specific TCRs that had been generated using the MIRA antigen-specificity platform. Breadth was defined as the fraction of unique TCRs that were SARS-CoV-2-associated, and depth was defined as the fraction of total T cells that were SARS-CoV-2-associated. Each spike-specific TCR was assigned to its reactive spike region and to a CD4 or CD8 class using the MIRA data. Log10-transformed breadth and depth values were compared by one-way ANOVA with Sidak's multiple comparisons tests. TCRdb mirrors the immuneACCESS table, restricted to in-frame sequences. Some clones are absent from its copies; in checked studies, under half trace to an unresolved V gene, and the reason for the others is unknown. V and J calls and clone size come straight from that table; D and trimming were deduced from the DNA. The sample profile shows approximately 140,000 clones; 90% of them were found once. The top ten hold 3.4% of the sample.

Clipping removes 3 bases from V and 7 bases from J, with 10 as the unmatched junction base count. Measured from the cysteine to the phenylalanine, the CDR3 is 15 residues long. Only the CDR3 part of the read is kept: 45 bases, read in frame from the first base. CDR1 SGHNT and CDR2 YENEEA are derived from the germline V gene. The clonotype comes from an adult in good health. Recombination connected TRBV11-3 to TRBJ1-2; 8 bases in between match TRBD1. Sequencing used peripheral blood, obtained on day 0 of AZD1222 vaccination. The CDR3 in this case is CASSLIQGAKSGYTF. DNA sequence: TGTGCCAGCAGCTTGATTCAGGGGGCGAAGAGTGGCTACACCTTC.